This section outlines one TCR beta chain sequence together with its context. What it recognizes is unknown. TCRdb re-called the reads through MiXCR, storing one row per CDR3 protein. The sample lists fewer than 1,000,000 distinct CDR3 sequences; roughly 30% were seen once. This specimen belongs to a study of T cell repertoires in cytomegalovirus infection. Across the study: From public TCR beta signatures came an indication of both CMV infection and matching HLA type. Notes on the study in general: Cumulative public TCR beta family frequency identified carriers of CMV plus the relevant HLA. The study found HLA-C-restricted CMV-specific TCR beta clonotypes dominating the ex vivo response.

V was clipped by 3 bases and J by 0 bases, with 9 bases between them. Germline values: CDR1 SGHTA, CDR2 FQGNSA. The CDR3 consists of 15 residues. Here the sequenced sample was cultured CD8+ T cells from PBMCs, taken from culture after CMV antigen stimulation. This chain links TRBV7-2 with TRBJ1-5; D unclear. This TCR came from a human donor in good health (CMV status not recorded). Some clones in this sample may be carry-over from other donors' samples. The CDR3 DNA is TGTGCCAGCAGCTTCGGCTTTTATAGCAATCAGCCCCAGCATTTT. Amino acids: CASSFGFYSNQPQHF.